Here is one T cell receptor beta chain with its context. V lost 2 bases and J 2 bases, leaving 10 bases between the germline ends. The CDR3 runs to 14 residues. The germline gives CDR1 GTSNPN, CDR2 SVGIG (reference sequence). The data stem from a study of cytomegalovirus exposure and HLA in healthy donors. The PCR contained 60 Vbeta and 13 Jbeta primers. The protocol was immunoSEQ multiplex PCR, while the TCRdb copy is restricted to in-frame clones and leaves out a portion. The table has roughly 71,000 clones, 66% seen once. Sequencing used PBMCs. The J gene is TRBJ1-3, the V gene TRBV30; no reliable D call. The sequence came from a man aged 35 to 55 in good health and CMV-seropositive. The CDR3 DNA follows: TGTGCCTGGAGTTCCGGAGCCCCTGGAAACACCATATATTTT. Its translation is CAWSSGAPGNTIYF.